The sample holds a few counts of the clone carrying this T cell receptor (beta chain). CDR1 and CDR2 from the germline V gene are SQVTM and ANQGSEA. Trimming removed 4 bases at V and 5 bases at J, with 12 bases between. The CDR3 has 13 residues. These data are taken from a study of beta chain features in type 1 diabetes. What was sequenced were expressed TCRB transcripts, since all of the isolated RNA had been reverse transcribed. The table came from immunoSEQ multiplex PCR; TCRdb's copy has only in-frame clones and leaves some out. Of 330,000 or so clones listed, 14% were seen once; the top ten hold 6.7%.

Material for sequencing was central memory CD4+ T cells from blood. The V and J genes are TRBV29-1 and TRBJ1-5; D is undetermined. The TCR was taken from a young man in good health. In DNA, the CDR3 is TGCAGCGTTGTGGGTACAGAGGATCAGCCCCAGCATTTT. The encoded protein is CSVVGTEDQPQHF.